These 23 T cell receptor beta chains originate from one sample sequenced in a study of blood T cell repertoires in COVID-19. TCRdb's table, derived via immunoSEQ multiplex PCR, lists solely in-frame clones and lacks some. Found here are hundreds of thousands of clones, about 91% of them singletons; the top ten hold just over 2.5%. The sequenced sample was PBMCs or T cells enriched from blood (not recorded which). These receptor sequences come from a woman in her 30s with acute COVID-19.

The gene calls are TRBV30 and TRBJ1-1; D not certain. The V gene's germline CDR1 is GTSNPN and CDR2 SVGIG (reference sequence). Deletions cut 3 bases from V and 8 bases from J, with 16 bases between. The length of the CDR3 is 13 residues. In DNA, the CDR3 is TGTGCCTGGAGGGCAGGCGGGCATGGCGAAGCTTTCTTT. Translating it yields CAWRAGGHGEAFF.

The V call is TRBV27, the J call TRBJ2-5; possible D gene TRBD2, 6 bases. The CDR3 length is 13 residues. Germline CDR1 is MNHEY and CDR2 is SMNVEV (reference sequence). V gave up 2 bases and J gave up 4 bases, with 8 bases separating them. The CDR3 sequence: CASSLGGRETQYF. The CDR3 bases are TGTGCCAGCAGTTTAGGGGGGAGAGAGACCCAGTACTTC.

The chain combines TRBV2 with TRBJ1-2, with 7 positions matching TRBD1. Germline CDR1 and CDR2: SNHLY and FYNNEI. CDR3 size: 15 residues. The junction had 5 bases not matched to a gene; V was cut back by 0 bases and J by 4 bases. In DNA, the CDR3 is TGTGCCAGCAGTGAAGCGCTAAGGGGGCCCTATGGCTACACCTTC. It is translated as CASSEALRGPYGYTF.

The CDR3 bases are TGTGCCAGCAGCCAAGATGGGGGGAGCTCCTACAATGAGCAGTTCTTC. Protein sequence: CASSQDGGSSYNEQFF. V is TRBV4-2 and J is TRBJ2-1; D may be TRBD2 (6 bases). Trimming pared 0 bases from V and 0 bases from J, leaving 9 bases between. Germline values: CDR1 LGHNA, CDR2 YNFKEQ. The CDR3 contains 16 residues.

The CDR3 region is CASSLSDRSSDTPYEQYF. CDR3 coding DNA: TGCGCCAGCAGCCTTTCGGACAGGTCTTCCGACACACCCTACGAGCAGTACTTC. The chain carries TRBV5-1 and TRBJ2-7; 7 bases match TRBD1. V shed 4 bases and J 2 bases; nucleotides not matched to a gene: 18. Germline CDR1 and CDR2: SGHRS and YFSETQ. This CDR3 is built from 18 residues. The entire variable domain, with the rest obtained from reference TRBV5-1 and TRBJ2-7, is as follows: KAGVTQTPRYLIKTRGQQVTLSCSPISGHRSVSWYQQTPGQGLQFLFEYFSETQRNKGNFPGRFSGRQFSNSRSEMNVSTLELGDSALYLCASSLSDRSSDTPYEQYFGPGTRLTVT.

V usage is TRBV6-2 or TRBV6-3 and J usage is TRBJ2-7, with a weak D call TRBD1 (6 bases). The CDR3 extends over 14 amino acids. Germline CDR1 and CDR2: MNHEY and SVGEGT. V was cut by 4 bases and J by 2 bases, with 12 bases left in between. The CDR3 reads CASSSIRDTYEQYF. CDR3 in DNA: TGTGCCAGCAGTTCAATCCGGGACACCTACGAGCAGTACTTC.

In its sample, this clone was seen once. CDR3: CASSQWQANTDTQYF. CDR3 nucleotide sequence: TGTGCCAGCAGCCAATGGCAGGCAAACACAGATACGCAGTATTTT. This chain uses TRBV3-1 (or the pseudogene TRBV3-2) with TRBJ2-3, with D hard to call. Trimming removed 2 bases from V and 2 bases from J, with 11 bases in between. Germline V lookup: CDR1 LGHDT, CDR2 YNNKEL (reference sequence). This CDR3 comprises 15 residues.

In this sample, this clone turned up once. The gene calls are TRBV7-2 and TRBJ1-1, with D perhaps TRBD1 (6 bases). Germline CDR1 and CDR2: SGHTA and FQGNSA. This CDR3 comprises 13 residues. Trimming pared 8 bases from V and 1 base from J, leaving 11 bases between. The CDR3 reads CASRKQGNTEAFF. The CDR3 DNA reads as TGTGCCAGCCGGAAACAGGGGAACACTGAAGCTTTCTTT.

The CDR3 is CASSESLEKLAYNEQFF. Written as DNA, the CDR3 is TGTGCCAGCAGCGAGTCATTGGAGAAATTGGCCTACAATGAGCAGTTCTTC. The chain is built from TRBV7-8 and TRBJ2-1, with unresolved D. Germline values: CDR1 SGHVS, CDR2 FQNEAQ. Trimming shortened V by 5 bases and J by 2 bases, and 19 bases separated the two germline ends. CDR3 length: 17 amino acids.

V usage is TRBV7-2 and J usage is TRBJ2-2; D possibly corresponds to TRBD1 (7 bases). Germline V lookup: CDR1 SGHTA, CDR2 FQGNSA. Deletions cut 5 bases from V and 4 bases from J, with 17 bases between. This CDR3 is built from 16 residues. Here the CDR3 reads CASSPFQGGGTGELFF. As DNA, the CDR3 is TGTGCCAGCAGCCCCTTTCAGGGGGGTGGCACCGGGGAGCTGTTTTTT.

V gene TRBV7-6 combines with J gene TRBJ2-3; tentative D call: TRBD2 (5 bases). The CDR3 is 15 amino acids. Germline values: CDR1 SGHVS, CDR2 FNYEAQ. The V gene lost 1 base and the J gene lost 5 bases, with 13 bases spanning the gap. CDR3 coding DNA: TGTGCCAGCAGCTTAGATTCTGCTGAGGGAGATACGCAGTATTTT. Translating it yields CASSLDSAEGDTQYF.

The chain employs TRBV21-1 and TRBJ1-5; no DNA check was done on the table's D call, TRBD1. TRBV21-1 is flagged as a pseudogene. The CDR3 has 17 amino acids. The CDR3 loop reads CASSPFQGARSNQPQHF. The DNA of the CDR3 is TGTGCCAGCAGTCCCTTTCAGGGGGCACGATCCAATCAGCCCCAGCATTTT.

The chain is built from TRBV9 and TRBJ2-5, with 9 positions matching TRBD2. V was pared by 0 bases and J by 2 bases, with 11 bases of the junction left unmatched. Germline CDR1 SGDLS, CDR2 YYNGEE. The CDR3 has 18 amino acids. The CDR3 DNA follows: TGTGCCAGCAGCGTAGGGGCTAGCGGGGATGGATCTCAAGAGACCCAGTACTTC. Encoded protein: CASSVGASGDGSQETQYF.

The rearrangement joins TRBV3-1 (or the pseudogene TRBV3-2) to TRBJ2-5, with unresolved D. Trimming pared 1 base from V and 6 bases from J, leaving 6 bases between. The CDR3 is made up of 12 amino acids. Germline-derived CDR1 and CDR2 are LGHDT and YNNKEL (reference sequence). This CDR3 is CASSQVEKTQYF. CDR3 DNA sequence: TGTGCCAGCAGCCAAGTTGAGAAGACCCAGTACTTC.

J is TRBJ1-1 and V is TRBV2; perhaps TRBD1 as D (6 bases). Trimming took off 6 bases at V and 0 bases at J, with 11 bases between the two ends. Germline V gives CDR1 SNHLY, CDR2 FYNNEI. The CDR3 covers 14 residues. This CDR3 reads CASSQGIMNTEAFF. The CDR3 DNA reads TGTGCCAGCAGCCAGGGGATCATGAACACTGAAGCTTTCTTT. The full variable domain, its missing parts supplied by reference TRBV2 and TRBJ1-1, is EPEVTQTPSHQVTQMGQEVILRCVPISNHLYFYWYRQILGQKVEFLVSFYNNEISEKSEIFDDQFSVERPDGSNFTLKIRSTKLEDSAMYFCASSQGIMNTEAFFGQGTRLTVV.

This clone has just one count. For the CDR3, the DNA is TGTGCCAGCAGCTTAGCGTGGCTAGCGGGGGACTACGAGCAGTACTTC. The encoded protein is CASSLAWLAGDYEQYF. The chain carries TRBV11-3 and TRBJ2-7, with 10 positions matching TRBD2. The ends lost 1 base at V and 3 bases at J; junction bases unmatched: 6. The CDR3 runs to 16 residues. Germline V gives CDR1 SGHNT, CDR2 YENEEA.

V is TRBV19 and J is TRBJ2-1; D is perhaps TRBD2 (5 bases). In germline, CDR1 is LNHDA, CDR2 SQIVND (reference sequence). The V gene lost 5 bases and the J gene lost 0 bases, with 14 bases spanning the gap. There are 16 residues in the CDR3. The CDR3 is CASSFGELSSYNEQFF. The CDR3 bases are TGTGCCAGTAGTTTCGGGGAATTGAGCTCCTACAATGAGCAGTTCTTC.

This chain connects TRBV3-1 (or the pseudogene TRBV3-2) to TRBJ2-2, with D perhaps TRBD2 (5 bases). Trimming cost V 0 bases and J 8 bases, with 13 bases left between them. The CDR3 contains 15 residues. The germline CDR1 and CDR2 sequences are LGHDT and YNNKEL (reference sequence). CDR3 residues: CASSQEPSSGGELFF. For the CDR3, the DNA is TGTGCCAGCAGCCAAGAACCTAGCTCAGGAGGGGAGCTGTTTTTT.

This sequence joins TRBV9 and TRBJ1-1, with D hard to call. V gave up 2 bases and J gave up 1 base, with 9 bases separating them. The CDR3 runs to 14 residues. Germline V gene data show CDR1 as SGDLS and CDR2 as YYNGEE. The DNA of the CDR3 is TGTGCCAGCAGCGTTCCCCCCAAGAACACTGAAGCTTTCTTT. It encodes CASSVPPKNTEAFF.

The chain couples TRBV2 to TRBJ2-7, with a weak D call TRBD1 (6 bases). Trimming stripped 7 bases from V and 6 bases from J, with 10 bases between. This CDR3 comprises 11 residues. CDR1 is SNHLY and CDR2 is FYNNEI in the germline V gene. CDR3: CASKLGAEQYF. The CDR3 DNA reads TGTGCCAGCAAACTGGGGGCCGAGCAGTACTTC.

J is TRBJ2-7 and V is TRBV5-1, with D maybe TRBD2 (5 bases). The CDR3 covers 12 residues. Germline assignment: CDR1 SGHRS and CDR2 YFSETQ. With 0 bases removed from V and 6 bases from J, the gap between germline ends came to 7 bases. The CDR3 DNA is TGCGCCAGCAGCTTGGGAGGGCTCGAGCAGTACTTC. This gives the protein CASSLGGLEQYF.

CDR3 protein: CASTPGTDGNTIYF. The CDR3 coding sequence is TGCGCCAGCACCCCGGGGACAGACGGAAACACCATATATTTT. The rearrangement links TRBV10-2 to TRBJ1-3, with TRBD1 matching over 7 bases. The germline gives CDR1 WSHSY, CDR2 SAAADI. There are 14 residues in the CDR3. J was trimmed by 4 bases and V by 7 bases; bases with no gene match: 7.

The J gene is TRBJ2-1, the V gene TRBV2, with D perhaps TRBD2 (6 bases). Trimming removed 7 bases at V and 0 bases at J, with 16 bases between. Germline V gene sequence: CDR1 SNHLY, CDR2 FYNNEI. The CDR3 length is 16 residues. The chain's CDR3 is CASNPTSLSSYNEQFF. In DNA, the CDR3 is TGTGCCAGCAACCCGACTAGTTTAAGCTCCTACAATGAGCAGTTCTTC.